This T cell receptor (beta chain) was obtained from a study of Ad26.COV2.S vaccination and SARS-CoV-2 variants. The length of the CDR3 is 15 residues. CDR1 is KGHDR and CDR2 is SFDVKD in the germline V gene. V gave up 3 bases and J gave up 1 base; unmatched junction bases: 4. The repertoire was sequenced with immunoSEQ multiplex PCR; TCRdb's copy has only in-frame clones and lacks some. The data show roughly 320,000 clones, roughly 80% seen once. Treatment of the sample: some 19 received Ad26.COV2.S at low or high dose, single or two shots; roughly five received placebo; per-sample allocation not given. Vaccine and placebo recipients were sampled on day 63 after the first injection.

Sequenced material: peripheral blood, taken in a trial of Ad26.COV2.S vaccine versus placebo. The receptor comes from a person between 18 and 65 years old who received the Ad26.COV2.S COVID-19 vaccine or a placebo. The J gene is TRBJ1-1, the V gene TRBV24-1; 7 bases fit TRBD1. The CDR3, as DNA: TGTGCCACCAGTGATACCAGGGGGTCGAACACTGAAGCTTTCTTT. Translation: CATSDTRGSNTEAFF.